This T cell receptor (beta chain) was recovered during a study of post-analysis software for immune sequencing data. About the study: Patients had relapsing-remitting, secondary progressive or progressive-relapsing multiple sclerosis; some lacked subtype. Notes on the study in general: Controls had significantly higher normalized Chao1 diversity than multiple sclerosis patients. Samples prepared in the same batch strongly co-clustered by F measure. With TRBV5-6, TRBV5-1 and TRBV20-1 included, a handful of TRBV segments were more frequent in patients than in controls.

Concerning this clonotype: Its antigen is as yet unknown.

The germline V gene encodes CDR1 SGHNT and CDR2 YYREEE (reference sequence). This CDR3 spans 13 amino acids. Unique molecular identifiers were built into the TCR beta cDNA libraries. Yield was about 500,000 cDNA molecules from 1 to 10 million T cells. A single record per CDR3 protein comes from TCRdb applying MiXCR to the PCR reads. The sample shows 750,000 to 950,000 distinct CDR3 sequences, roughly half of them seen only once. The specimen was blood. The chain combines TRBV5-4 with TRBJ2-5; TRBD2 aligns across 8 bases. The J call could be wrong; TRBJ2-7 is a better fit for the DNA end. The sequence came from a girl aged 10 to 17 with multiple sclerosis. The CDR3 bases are TGTGCCAGCAGCTTCGGGGGGGCCTACGAGCAGTACTTC. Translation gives CASSFGGAYEQYF.